The 6 T cell receptor beta chains in this list originate from one sample, sequenced in a study of blood T cell repertoires in COVID-19. The protocol was immunoSEQ multiplex PCR, while the TCRdb copy is restricted to in-frame clones and leaves out a portion. The table shows approximately 100,000 clones, with 75% to 90% occurring only once. Sequences were obtained from peripheral blood. Every receptor here comes from a man of 80 years or more with acute or convalescent COVID-19.

The CDR3, as DNA: TGTGCCAGCAGTTTAAACGGGCAGGGGTGGACTGAAGCTTTCTTT. Its protein is CASSLNGQGWTEAFF. V gene TRBV27 combines with J gene TRBJ1-1; maybe TRBD1 (6 bases). Germline V gene sequence: CDR1 MNHEY, CDR2 SMNVEV (reference sequence). Trimming stripped 2 bases from V and 5 bases from J, with 15 bases between. The CDR3 length is 15 residues.

This rearrangement joins TRBV6-5 to TRBJ2-5; a weak D match, TRBD2 (6 bases). Germline V gives CDR1 MNHEY, CDR2 SVGAGI. CDR3 size: 12 residues. Deletions cut 7 bases from V and 5 bases from J, with 11 bases between. The CDR3 sequence is CASTGGMETQYF. For the CDR3, the DNA is TGTGCCAGCACGGGCGGGATGGAGACCCAGTACTTC.

The chain is built from TRBV4-3 and TRBJ1-6; 7 bases are shared with TRBD1. The J segment lost 5 bases and the V segment lost 5 bases, leaving 6 bases of the junction unmatched. The CDR3 consists of 15 residues. From germline, CDR1 is LGHNA and CDR2 YSLEER. CDR3 DNA: TGCGCCAGCAGCTACACAGGGGTGAATAATTCACCCCTCCACTTT. Translated: CASSYTGVNNSPLHF.

The CDR3 is CATSPTLDTEAFF. Here the CDR3 DNA reads TGTGCCACCAGCCCTACTCTGGACACTGAAGCTTTCTTT. The chain recombines TRBV15 with TRBJ1-1; D gene uncertain. This CDR3 is built from 13 residues. Germline lookup yields CDR1 LNHNV and CDR2 YYDKDF (reference sequence). Trimming left V 5 bases short and J 3 bases short, with 10 bases between.

The chain couples TRBV3-1 (or the pseudogene TRBV3-2) to TRBJ1-5; TRBD1 agrees at 10 bases. Germline V gene sequence: CDR1 LGHDT, CDR2 YNNKEL (reference sequence). Trimming took 0 bases from V and 6 from J; bases not matched to a gene: 11. The CDR3 loop spans 18 amino acids. The CDR3 loop is CASSQDYPGTGVVQPQHF. The CDR3 DNA is TGTGCCAGCAGCCAAGATTACCCCGGGACAGGGGTTGTTCAGCCCCAGCATTTT.

V is TRBV5-1 and J is TRBJ1-6; TRBD1 agrees at 9 bases. Trimming cost V 6 bases and J 6 bases; bases outside gene matches: 10. There are 16 residues in the CDR3. Germline lookup yields CDR1 SGHRS and CDR2 YFSETQ. The CDR3 region is CASNPYDRGINSPLHF. As DNA, the CDR3 is TGCGCCAGCAACCCGTACGACAGGGGGATTAATTCACCCCTCCACTTT.